Listed below are T cell receptor beta chains from one sample, sequenced in a study of cytotoxic CD8 clonotypes in ibrutinib-treated CLL. TCRdb's table, derived via immunoSEQ multiplex PCR, lists solely in-frame clones and lacks some. The sample lists 40,000 or so clones, roughly three quarters seen once, with approximately 15% in the top ten. The sample was PBMCs, taken after 12 months of ibrutinib treatment. All receptors come from a human donor with chronic lymphocytic leukemia. Each CDR3 is given without its conserved first and last residue. Clone size appears in some rows only: once, few, many, or a class for an expanded clone.

J gene | V gene | clone size | CDR3 protein
TRBJ2-7 | TRBV4-2 | . | ASSFRDRRSYEQY
TRBJ1-4 | TRBV6-1 | . | ASSDKWEGEKLF
TRBJ2-1 | TRBV10-3 | . | AISEPVLDEQF
TRBJ2-1 | TRBV28 | . | ASSLGWGLAGVSNEQF
TRBJ1-2 | TRBV5-4 | . | ASTSGRANYGYT
TRBJ1-2 | TRBV15 | few | ATSSRTGSGYT
TRBJ1-5 | TRBV28 | few | ASSQTGGGQPQH
TRBJ2-7 | TRBV28 | . | ASRGPGQGRSEQY
TRBJ1-6 | TRBV7-3 | . | ASSLRGLMDSPLH
TRBJ1-2 | TRBV11-2 | . | ASSLGGLYGYT
TRBJ2-1 | TRBV27 | . | ARGASKASYNEQF
TRBJ2-5 | TRBV12-5 | . | ASGLAQGTGGDAETQY
TRBJ2-1 | TRBV4-1 | few | ASSHIDLTEYSEQF
TRBJ1-1 | TRBV10-3 | . | AISESEGGTEAF
TRBJ1-1 | TRBV18 | . | ASSPVVNTEAF
TRBJ2-7 | TRBV6-4 | few | ASSVHFLDEQY
TRBJ2-7 | TRBV19 | . | ASSITVTYEQY
TRBJ2-6 | TRBV19 | . | ASSEDRGKIFGANVLT
TRBJ2-7 | TRBV28 | . | ASSGSYEQY
TRBJ1-3 | TRBV2 | . | ASSPQGATGNTIY
TRBJ2-1 | TRBV2 | . | ASRARTGGNEQF
TRBJ1-5 | TRBV19 | . | ASSMTGGSNQPQH
TRBJ2-5 | TRBV11-3 | . | ASSPGSGVAETQY
TRBJ2-5 | TRBV28 | few | ASSLYRVGETQY
TRBJ2-5 | TRBV18 | . | ASSPSTVANQETQY
TRBJ1-5 | TRBV6-1 | . | ASGTGGKH
TRBJ1-4 | TRBV19 | . | ASSTERQGATNEKLF
TRBJ1-2 | TRBV28 | . | ASSTSGQGGGGYT
TRBJ2-1 | TRBV6-5 | . | ATSRGGTPEGQF
TRBJ1-3 | TRBV7-6 | medium-sized | ASSLLGNTIY
TRBJ1-2 | TRBV5-6 | . | ASSRDRGYGYT
TRBJ1-5 | TRBV10-3 | once | AISDGNQPQH
TRBJ1-1 | TRBV7-7 | . | ASSFRAENTEAF
TRBJ2-3 | TRBV7-2 | once | ASATGTSGREGTQY
TRBJ2-7 | TRBV6-4 | once | ASSDSGREKTYEQY
TRBJ1-5 | TRBV15 | . | ATSRDWGANQPQH
TRBJ2-5 | TRBV15 | few | ATSRDRQETQY
TRBJ2-7 | TRBV7-9 | . | ASSFTQGGDEQY
TRBJ1-5 | TRBV19 | . | ASSMVSSNQPQH
TRBJ2-3 | TRBV11-2 | . | ASSLIMGTDTQY
TRBJ2-7 | TRBV7-3 | . | ASSSTGNWDEQY
TRBJ2-7 | TRBV7-8 | . | ASSQNSRGVGEQY
TRBJ1-2 | TRBV6-5 | . | ASSLPGQEIGYT
TRBJ1-5 | TRBV4-2 | . | ASSQVLRDARH
TRBJ2-7 | TRBV5-6 | . | ASSFRSSFGPHEQY
TRBJ2-2 | TRBV28 | . | ASSFNSGELF
TRBJ2-2 | TRBV18 | once | ASSPDRAGTGELF
TRBJ2-7 | TRBV19 | . | ASSSRGTAYEQY
TRBJ2-7 | TRBV28 | few | ASRSGTSLSYEQY
TRBJ2-3 | TRBV6-5 | . | ASSSPRGSTDTQY
TRBJ1-4 | TRBV5-8 | . | ASSLASREKLF
TRBJ2-5 | TRBV30 | . | AWSLVQLAGGKVEGETQY
TRBJ2-3 | TRBV7-2 | . | ASSLAGSRGDTQY
TRBJ2-7 | TRBV7-6 | . | ASSLGEAPYEQY
TRBJ2-7 | TRBV19 | . | ASSIVGTGVGLAGFYEQY